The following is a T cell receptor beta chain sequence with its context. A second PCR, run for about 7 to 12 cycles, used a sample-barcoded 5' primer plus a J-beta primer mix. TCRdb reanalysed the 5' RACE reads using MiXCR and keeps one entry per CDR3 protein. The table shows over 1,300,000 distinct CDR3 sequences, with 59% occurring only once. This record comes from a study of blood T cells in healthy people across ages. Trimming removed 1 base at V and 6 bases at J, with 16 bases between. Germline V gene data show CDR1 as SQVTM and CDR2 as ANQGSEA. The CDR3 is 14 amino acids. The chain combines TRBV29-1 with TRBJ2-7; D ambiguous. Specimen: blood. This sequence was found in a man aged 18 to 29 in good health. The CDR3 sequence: CSVEGWGSLSEQYF. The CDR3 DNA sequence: TGCAGCGTTGAAGGTTGGGGATCGTTATCCGAGCAGTACTTC.